This is a list of T cell receptor beta chains from one sample in a study of blood T cell repertoires in COVID-19. The assay was immunoSEQ multiplex PCR, and TCRdb's table has in-frame clones only and misses some. The sample has 250,000 or so clones, 87% seen once. The sequencing sample was made of peripheral blood. The origin of the receptors is a woman between 35 and 50 years old who had recovered from COVID-19. Each CDR3 is given with its conserved first and last residue. D genes are given only for firm matches. The listing skips clone size in some rows; elsewhere it reads once, few, many or a size class.

v_call,d_call,clone_size,j_call,cdr3_nt,cdr3_aa
TRBV24-1,TRBD1,NA,TRBJ1-5,TGTGCCACCAGTGTCCAACAGGGGGGGAATGGACAGCCCCAGCATTTT,CATSVQQGGNGQPQHF
TRBV6-5,NA,NA,TRBJ2-3,TGTGCCAGCAGTACTAATTGGGATACGCAGTATTTT,CASSTNWDTQYF
TRBV19,TRBD1,NA,TRBJ1-2,TGTGCCAGTAGTGGACAGGGGTACGTCTATGGCTACACCTTC,CASSGQGYVYGYTF
TRBV27,TRBD1,NA,TRBJ2-5,TGTGCCAGCAGTTTATTACAGGGGGCCCGCACCCAGTACTTC,CASSLLQGARTQYF
TRBV29-1,TRBD1,once,TRBJ2-3,TGCAGCGCCGGGACAGGGGCAGATACGCAGTATTTT,CSAGTGADTQYF
TRBV10-3,NA,NA,TRBJ1-2,TGTGCCATCAGTGAGTCGTCGGCGGGGGCGCTCGGCTATGGCTACACCTTC,CAISESSAGALGYGYTF
TRBV28,NA,NA,TRBJ1-2,TGTGCCAGCAGTTTAATCGGGACAAACTATGGCTACACCTTC,CASSLIGTNYGYTF
TRBV30,TRBD1,NA,TRBJ1-5,TGTGCCTGGAGTGGGGCCAGGGGGGACAATCAGCCCCAGCATTTT,CAWSGARGDNQPQHF
TRBV5-4,NA,NA,TRBJ2-7,TGTGCCAGCAGAATCCAGGGATCCTCCTACGAGCAGTACTTC,CASRIQGSSYEQYF
TRBV5-6,NA,NA,TRBJ1-3,TGTGCCAGCAGCTTGTACCACAGGGTACAAAACACCATATATTTT,CASSLYHRVQNTIYF
TRBV5-4,NA,few,TRBJ1-4,TGTGCCAGCAGCCCGACGAGGGCGGGTCGGAGTGAAAAACTGTTTTTT,CASSPTRAGRSEKLFF
TRBV5-4,TRBD2,NA,TRBJ2-3,TGTGCCAGCAGCCTGGGTCTAGCGGGGGGGCCGGATACGCAGTATTTT,CASSLGLAGGPDTQYF
TRBV4-3,NA,NA,TRBJ2-3,TGCGCCAGCAGCCAAGACGAGGCTACAGATACGCAGTATTTT,CASSQDEATDTQYF
TRBV6-2/TRBV6-3,NA,once,TRBJ2-2,TGTGCCAGCAGTTACAAGGGGCCGGACGGGGAGCTGTTTTTT,CASSYKGPDGELFF
TRBV5-1,NA,NA,TRBJ2-5,TGCGCCAGCAGCTTGTTCAACCCCGACACAGAGACCCAGTACTTC,CASSLFNPDTETQYF
TRBV9,NA,NA,TRBJ2-7,TGTGCCAGCAGCGTAGGGGTGGGGCAAGGGTACGAGCAGTACTTC,CASSVGVGQGYEQYF
TRBV10-3,NA,NA,TRBJ1-2,TGTGCCATCACCCCGGCGGGGCCCTATGGCTACACCTTC,CAITPAGPYGYTF
TRBV11-3,NA,NA,TRBJ2-2,TGTGCCAGCAGCCGATATTTGGCGGCCGGGGAGCTGTTTTTT,CASSRYLAAGELFF
TRBV6-4,NA,NA,TRBJ1-1,TGTGCCAGCAGTGACGGGGCCAGGGCGACTTTCTTT,CASSDGARATFF
TRBV20-1,NA,NA,TRBJ2-7,TGCAGTGCTCAAGGGGTCTACGAGCAGTACTTC,CSAQGVYEQYF
TRBV6-4,NA,NA,TRBJ2-5,TGTGCCAGCAGTCGTGAGAAACAAGAGACCCAGTACTTC,CASSREKQETQYF
TRBV6-5,NA,NA,TRBJ1-4,TGTGCCAGCAGTTACCGGCAGGGGCGGGAAAAACTGTTTTTT,CASSYRQGREKLFF
TRBV13,NA,once,TRBJ1-2,TGTGCCAGCAGCCCCGCGGGGGATGAAGGCTACACCTTC,CASSPAGDEGYTF
TRBV13,TRBD2,NA,TRBJ2-7,TGTGCCAGCAGCTTAGGGCGGGGGGGACCCGAGCAGTACTTC,CASSLGRGGPEQYF
TRBV6-2/TRBV6-3,TRBD1,NA,TRBJ1-1,TGTGCCAGCAGTTATCTGGGACAGGCCTTGAACACTGAAGCTTTCTTT,CASSYLGQALNTEAFF
TRBV25-1,NA,NA,TRBJ2-3,TGTGCCAGCAGTGAGCAACAAGATACGCAGTATTTT,CASSEQQDTQYF
TRBV19,NA,NA,TRBJ1-3,TGTGCCAGTAGTATATCGACAGCTGGAAACACCATATATTTT,CASSISTAGNTIYF
TRBV2,NA,NA,TRBJ1-3,TGTGCCAGCAGGTCAGGGATAAACACCATATATTTT,CASRSGINTIYF
TRBV5-1,TRBD1,NA,TRBJ1-2,TGCGCCAGCAGCTTTTCACAGGGGGCGTATGGCTACACCTTC,CASSFSQGAYGYTF
TRBV10-3,NA,NA,TRBJ2-3,TGTGCCATCAGTGAGTCCCGACAGAGCACAGATACGCAGTATTTT,CAISESRQSTDTQYF
TRBV6-5,TRBD2,NA,TRBJ2-7,TGTGCCACCAGACTAGCGGGCCGCTCCTACGAGCAGTACTTC,CATRLAGRSYEQYF
TRBV28,TRBD1,NA,TRBJ2-3,TGTGCCAGCAGTGACGTGGAGGGACAGGGGCCCCATACGCAGTATTTT,CASSDVEGQGPHTQYF
TRBV29-1,NA,NA,TRBJ1-2,TGCAGCGTTGGACCGGGGAGTCTTAACTATGGCTACACCTTC,CSVGPGSLNYGYTF